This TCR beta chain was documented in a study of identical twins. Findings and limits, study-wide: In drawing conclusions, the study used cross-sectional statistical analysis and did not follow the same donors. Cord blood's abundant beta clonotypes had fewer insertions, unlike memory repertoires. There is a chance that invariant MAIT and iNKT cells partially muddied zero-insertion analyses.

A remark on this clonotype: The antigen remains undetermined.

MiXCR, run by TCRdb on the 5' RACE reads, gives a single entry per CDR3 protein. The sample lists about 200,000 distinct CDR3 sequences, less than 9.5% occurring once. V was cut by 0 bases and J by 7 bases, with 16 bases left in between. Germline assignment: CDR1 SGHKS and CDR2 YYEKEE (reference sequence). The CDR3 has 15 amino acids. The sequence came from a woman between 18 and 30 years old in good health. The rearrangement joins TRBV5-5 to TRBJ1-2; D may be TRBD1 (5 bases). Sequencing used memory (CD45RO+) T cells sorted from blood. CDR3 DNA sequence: TGTGCCAGCAGCTTGGAGGGCAGGGTGGTCTTTGGCTACACCTTC. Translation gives CASSLEGRVVFGYTF.